This T cell receptor beta chain originates from a study of PD-1 blockade in classical Hodgkin lymphoma. Study results and caveats: Newly diagnosed patients were reported to start with lower TCR diversity than healthy donors. The causes of the repertoire differences, possibly disease activity or prior therapy, remain undefined.

The CDR3 sequence is 15 residues long. V shed 5 bases and J 2 bases; nucleotides not matched to a gene: 6. Germline V gives CDR1 SGHAT, CDR2 FQNNGV. As for this clone: Its specificity is not known.

Time point noted: newly diagnosed, previously untreated cHL patient sample. Magnetic negative selection of thawed PBMCs yielded the CD8+ T cells. It was PBMCs in newly diagnosed, untreated classical Hodgkin lymphoma that served as comparison. Sequencing used immunoSEQ multiplex PCR; TCRdb keeps in-frame clones, though not all of them. The table shows 14,000 to 15,000 clones, with roughly nine tenths occurring only once. The receptor was derived from a human donor with classical Hodgkin lymphoma. Material: CD8+ T cells from blood. J is TRBJ2-7 and V is TRBV11-2, with 10 positions matching TRBD1. The CDR3 loop is CASSPGQGPPYEQYV. CDR3 sequence (DNA): TGTGCCAGCAGCCCGGGACAGGGGCCACCCTACGAGCAGTACGTC.